The clone carrying this T cell receptor (beta chain) was counted a few times. The antigen remains undetermined. This record belongs to a study of T cell repertoires in cytomegalovirus infection. Study at large: It was the public TCR beta signatures that indicated both CMV infection and matching HLA type.

V shed 4 bases and J shed 6 bases, with 12 bases lying between them. CDR1 is SNHLY and CDR2 is FYNNEI in the germline V gene. This CDR3 region has 13 residues. One entry per CDR3 protein results from TCRdb running MiXCR on the reads. Here the sample spans about 830,000 distinct CDR3 sequences, about 31% being singletons. The chain uses TRBV2 and TRBJ1-1; no clear D gene. The clonotype was recovered from a human donor in good health (CMV status not recorded). Some clones in this sample may be carry-over from other donors' samples. Material: cultured CD8+ T cells from PBMCs, obtained from culture after CMV antigen stimulation. CDR3 coding DNA: TGTGCCAGCAGTGTCTATGAGCGTCCTGAAGCTTTCTTT. Its protein product is CASSVYERPEAFF.